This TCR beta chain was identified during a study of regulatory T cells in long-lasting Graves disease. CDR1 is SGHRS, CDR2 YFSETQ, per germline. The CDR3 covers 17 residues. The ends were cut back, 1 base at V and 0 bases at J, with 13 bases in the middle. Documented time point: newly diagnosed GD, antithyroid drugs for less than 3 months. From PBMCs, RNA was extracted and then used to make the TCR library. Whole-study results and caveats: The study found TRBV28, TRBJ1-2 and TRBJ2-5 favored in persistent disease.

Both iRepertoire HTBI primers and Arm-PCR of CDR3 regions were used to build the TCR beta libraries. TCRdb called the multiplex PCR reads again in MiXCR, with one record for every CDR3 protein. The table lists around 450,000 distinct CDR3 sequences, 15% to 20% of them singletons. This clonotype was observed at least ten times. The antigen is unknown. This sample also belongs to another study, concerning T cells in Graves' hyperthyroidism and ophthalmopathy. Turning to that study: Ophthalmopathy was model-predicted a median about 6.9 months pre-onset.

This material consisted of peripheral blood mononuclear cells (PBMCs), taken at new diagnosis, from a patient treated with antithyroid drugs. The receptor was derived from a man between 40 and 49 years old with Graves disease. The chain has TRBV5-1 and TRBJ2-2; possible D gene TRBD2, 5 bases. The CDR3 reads CASSLLATLANTGELFF. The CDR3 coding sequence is TGCGCCAGCAGCTTGCTAGCAACCCTTGCGAACACCGGGGAGCTGTTTTTT.